Following are 32 T cell receptor beta chains from one sample sequenced in a study of control samples from healthy donors and cancer patients (dated by TCRdb to about 2020). The protocol used for the library was the immunoSEQ multiplex PCR assay. TCRdb holds this immuneACCESS table with in-frame rearrangements only. Some clones are missing; in checked studies, unresolved V genes explain under half, and the rest has no known cause. The sample profile shows around 110,000 clones; roughly 92% of them were found once. Together, the top ten hold less than 3.5% of the sample. Source material: blood. Receptors originate from a young man in good health.

Concerning this clone itself: At one end the junction does not follow the germline gene, possibly because of a read error. The chain combines TRBV7-6 with TRBJ2-5, with D perhaps matching TRBD2 (8 bases). Germline V gives CDR1 SGHVS, CDR2 FNYEAQ. The CDR3 runs 13 residues. Here the CDR3 DNA reads TGTGCCAGCACCCGATTGGGACTAGGGGGCAAGGACTTC. As protein: CASTRLGLGGKDF.

The chain links TRBV28 to TRBJ1-5; D is possibly TRBD1 (5 bases). Germline V gene data show CDR1 as MDHEN and CDR2 as SYDVKM. The CDR3 spans 14 residues. The germline V and J ends were trimmed by 2 bases and 3 bases, with 8 bases remaining between them. The CDR3 spells CASSLGGINQPQHF. CDR3 nucleotides: TGTGCCAGCAGTTTAGGGGGGATCAATCAGCCCCAGCATTTT.

The CDR3 loop is CASSLSGQGALEQFF. The CDR3 bases are TGTGCCAGCAGCTTGTCGGGACAGGGAGCCCTTGAGCAGTTCTTC. This chain uses TRBV5-6 with TRBJ2-1, with TRBD1 matching 9 bases. The V gene's germline CDR1 is SGHDT and CDR2 YYEEEE. The ends lost 1 base at V and 9 bases at J; junction bases unmatched: 8. The CDR3 extends over 15 amino acids. Combining the CDR3 with reference TRBV5-6 and TRBJ2-1 gives the whole variable domain DAGVTQSPTHLIKTRGQQVTLRCSPKSGHDTVSWYQQALGQGPQFIFQYYEEEERQRGNFPDRFSGHQFPNYSSELNVNALLLGDSALYLCASSLSGQGALEQFFGPGTRLTVL.

The sample holds one count of this clone. The chain employs TRBV5-1 and TRBJ2-2; 15 bases fit TRBD2. CDR1 is SGHRS and CDR2 is YFSETQ in the germline V gene. The junction had 4 bases not matched to a gene; V was cut back by 7 bases and J by 0 bases. The CDR3 totals 17 residues. As DNA, the CDR3 is TGCGCCAGCTCTAGGACTAGCGGGGGGGCGAACACCGGGGAGCTGTTTTTT. It encodes CASSRTSGGANTGELFF. Based on the CDR3 plus reference TRBV5-1 and TRBJ2-2, the full variable domain is KAGVTQTPRYLIKTRGQQVTLSCSPISGHRSVSWYQQTPGQGLQFLFEYFSETQRNKGNFPGRFSGRQFSNSRSEMNVSTLELGDSALYLCASSRTSGGANTGELFFGEGSRLTVL.

The V call is TRBV6-5, the J call TRBJ1-1, with TRBD1 matching over 8 bases. The germline V gene has CDR1 MNHEY and CDR2 SVGAGI. This CDR3 spans 15 amino acids. With 2 bases clipped from V and 4 bases from J, the junction kept 6 bases outside the gene matches. The CDR3 loop reads CASSYGTGLGTEAFF. CDR3 DNA sequence: TGTGCCAGCAGTTACGGGACAGGCCTCGGCACTGAAGCTTTCTTT.

The gene calls are TRBV9 and TRBJ2-5, with a possible D match to TRBD1 (6 bases). Germline lookup yields CDR1 SGDLS and CDR2 YYNGEE. Trimming removed 0 bases from V and 4 bases from J, with 10 bases in between. The CDR3 sequence is 14 residues long. CDR3 DNA sequence: TGTGCCAGCAGCGTAGCTCCCAGGGGAGAGACCCAGTACTTC. Translating gives CASSVAPRGETQYF.

This clone came up once. The chain recombines TRBV10-1 with TRBJ1-1; D is undetermined. The CDR3 consists of 13 residues. Germline V CDR1 and CDR2: WNHNN, SYGVQD (reference sequence). V gave up 5 bases and J gave up 4 bases, with 11 bases separating them. The CDR3 sequence is CASSPTRTTEAFF. The CDR3, as DNA: TGCGCCAGCAGTCCCACCAGGACCACTGAAGCTTTCTTT.

The chain has TRBV19 and TRBJ1-5, with TRBD1 matching 9 bases. The V segment lost 6 bases and the J segment 6 bases; nucleotides outside the gene matches: 9. This CDR3 is built from 15 residues. Germline lookup yields CDR1 LNHDA and CDR2 SQIVND (reference sequence). The CDR3 is CASRSRGQGTQPQHF. The CDR3 region has the DNA TGTGCCAGTAGATCACGGGGACAGGGCACTCAGCCCCAGCATTTT.

The CDR3 reads CASRDRAGGSYEQYF. The CDR3 DNA sequence: TGTGCCAGCAGGGACAGGGCGGGGGGTTCCTACGAGCAGTACTTC. The genes are TRBV2 and TRBJ2-7; possibly TRBD1 or TRBD2 for D (8 bases each). The V gene lost 6 bases and the J gene lost 1 base, with 16 bases spanning the gap. Per germline, CDR1 SNHLY and CDR2 FYNNEI. The CDR3 is 15 residues long.

The rearrangement links TRBV5-5 to TRBJ1-6; 7 bases map to TRBD1. The CDR3 runs 15 residues. Germline assignment: CDR1 SGHKS and CDR2 YYEKEE (reference sequence). J lost 7 bases, V lost 4 bases, and 8 bases had no gene match. CDR3: CASSPGTVGNSPLHF. In DNA form, the CDR3 reads TGTGCCAGCAGCCCCGGGACAGTAGGCAATTCACCCCTCCACTTT.

The rearrangement uses TRBV7-2 and TRBJ1-2; TRBD1 is a possible D gene (5 bases). The CDR3 has 14 amino acids. Trimming took off 7 bases at V and 4 bases at J, with 16 bases between the two ends. Germline values: CDR1 SGHTA, CDR2 FQGNSA. CDR3 nucleotides: TGTGCCAGCACCTATGGGCAGGGCAGCTATGGCTACACCTTC. It encodes CASTYGQGSYGYTF.

The V and J genes are TRBV27 and TRBJ1-5; the D gene is possibly TRBD1 (6 bases). Germline-derived CDR1 and CDR2 are MNHEY and SMNVEV (reference sequence). V was cut by 8 bases and J by 1 base, with 12 bases left in between. The CDR3 spans 14 residues. In DNA, the CDR3 is TGTGCCAGCGGCACACAGGGAAGCAATCAGCCCCAGCATTTT. It specifies CASGTQGSNQPQHF.

The V call is TRBV2, the J call TRBJ2-7; no definite D call. CDR1 is SNHLY, CDR2 FYNNEI, per germline. CDR3 length equals 11 residues. V gave up 6 bases and J gave up 4 bases, with 7 bases separating them. The CDR3 nucleotides read TGTGCCAGCAGAGGAGAATACGAGCAGTACTTC. It yields the protein CASRGEYEQYF. Full variable domain (rest looked up from reference TRBV2 and TRBJ2-7): EPEVTQTPSHQVTQMGQEVILRCVPISNHLYFYWYRQILGQKVEFLVSFYNNEISEKSEIFDDQFSVERPDGSNFTLKIRSTKLEDSAMYFCASRGEYEQYFGPGTRLTVT.

The J gene is TRBJ2-1, the V gene TRBV5-5, with D perhaps TRBD2 (6 bases). The germline V gene encodes CDR1 SGHKS and CDR2 YYEKEE (reference sequence). The CDR3 is 16 residues long. V shed 0 bases and J shed 1 base, with 11 bases lying between them. CDR3 coding DNA: TGTGCCAGCAGCTTGGGGGGCGGGGTTTCCTACAATGAGCAGTTCTTC. This gives the protein CASSLGGGVSYNEQFF.

V and J are TRBV7-8 and TRBJ2-2; no firm D call. The germline CDR1 and CDR2 sequences are SGHVS and FQNEAQ. V was cut by 3 bases and J by 5 bases, with 13 bases left in between. The CDR3 contains 15 residues. The CDR3 coding sequence is TGTGCCAGCAGCTTTAGATCGGAAAAGACCGGGGAGCTGTTTTTT. Residues: CASSFRSEKTGELFF.

V gene TRBV2 combines with J gene TRBJ2-6, with a possible D match to TRBD2 (5 bases). V lost 6 bases, J lost 2 bases, and 11 bases lay in between. The CDR3 is made up of 15 amino acids. Germline CDR1 SNHLY, CDR2 FYNNEI. The CDR3 sequence: CASSLATPGANVLTF. DNA for the CDR3: TGTGCCAGCAGCCTAGCTACCCCTGGGGCCAACGTCCTGACTTTC.

The rearrangement links TRBV4-2 to TRBJ1-2; D gene ambiguous. The CDR3 is 15 residues long. The V end lost 1 base, the J end lost 4 bases, and 13 bases lay between the germline ends. Per the germline V gene, CDR1 is LGHNA and CDR2 is YNFKEQ. CDR3 coding DNA: TGTGCCAGCAGCCAAGGACCTATGGAGCCCTATGGCTACACCTTC. Protein: CASSQGPMEPYGYTF.

J is TRBJ1-6 and V is TRBV27; D ambiguous. The CDR3 covers 16 residues. Germline V gene lookup returns CDR1 MNHEY and CDR2 SMNVEV (reference sequence). Between the trimmed V and J ends, which lost 0 bases and 0 bases, there was a span of 6 bases. Written as DNA, the CDR3 is TGTGCCAGCAGTTTATCCGGGAGCTCCTATAATTCACCCCTCCACTTT. It yields the protein CASSLSGSSYNSPLHF.

This clone has only one observation. The chain is built from TRBV6-4 and TRBJ2-3; D may be TRBD1 or TRBD2 (5 bases each). This CDR3 spans 13 amino acids. Deletions cut 3 bases from V and 9 bases from J, with 13 bases between. Germline-derived CDR1 and CDR2 are MRHNA and SNTAGT. The CDR3 spells CASSDRDLGTQYF. CDR3 nucleotides: TGTGCCAGCAGTGATAGGGACCTTGGAACGCAGTATTTT.

The chain carries TRBV5-5 and TRBJ1-6; 8 bases are shared with TRBD1. Trimming took 4 bases from V and 9 from J; bases not matched to a gene: 12. From germline, CDR1 is SGHKS and CDR2 YYEKEE (reference sequence). The length of the CDR3 is 16 residues. CDR3 sequence (DNA): TGTGCCAGCAGCCGGTCAGGGGGCTGGTTGAGTTCACCCCTCCACTTT. It specifies CASSRSGGWLSSPLHF.

The V gene is TRBV30, the J gene TRBJ2-1, with 8 bases aligning to TRBD2. The CDR3 is 13 residues long. Looked up from germline, CDR1 is GTSNPN and CDR2 is SVGIG (reference sequence). V shed 4 bases, J shed 8 bases, and the junction held 7 bases outside the gene matches. CDR3 region: CAWTTGGPDEQFF. DNA for the CDR3: TGTGCCTGGACCACGGGGGGGCCGGATGAGCAGTTCTTC.

The chain couples TRBV28 to TRBJ2-2; 8 bases are a match to TRBD1. Germline lookup yields CDR1 MDHEN and CDR2 SYDVKM. Trimming removed 10 bases from V and 3 bases from J; junction bases left unmatched: 7. The CDR3 loop spans 14 amino acids. CDR3 DNA sequence: TGTGCCACCGTGGAGGACAGGGACACCGGGGAGCTGTTTTTT. Translating it yields CATVEDRDTGELFF.

The gene calls are TRBV7-9 and TRBJ1-1; no firm D call. Germline V gives CDR1 SEHNR, CDR2 FQNEAQ (reference sequence). V lost 3 bases and J 4 bases, leaving 12 bases between the germline ends. The CDR3 loop spans 14 amino acids. DNA for the CDR3: TGTGCCAGCAGCTTCGAATACACGGGCACTGAAGCTTTCTTT. It codes for CASSFEYTGTEAFF.

The chain is built from TRBV5-1 and TRBJ2-1; 9 bases agree with TRBD1. The junction had 4 bases not matched to a gene; V was cut back by 3 bases and J by 3 bases. This CDR3 region has 15 residues. Germline CDR1 SGHRS, CDR2 YFSETQ. CDR3 coding DNA: TGCGCCAGCAGCTCTCCGGGACAGGGCTACAATGAGCAGTTCTTC. This sequence encodes CASSSPGQGYNEQFF. The whole variable domain, remainder taken from reference TRBV5-1 and TRBJ2-1, is KAGVTQTPRYLIKTRGQQVTLSCSPISGHRSVSWYQQTPGQGLQFLFEYFSETQRNKGNFPGRFSGRQFSNSRSEMNVSTLELGDSALYLCASSSPGQGYNEQFFGPGTRLTVL.

The genes are TRBV29-1 and TRBJ1-1; maybe TRBD1 (6 bases). V was trimmed by 4 bases and J by 5 bases, leaving 8 bases between them. The CDR3 is 11 amino acids. The germline V gene has CDR1 SQVTM and CDR2 ANQGSEA. The DNA for the CDR3 is TGCAGCGTTGTAACAGGGACTGAAGCTTTCTTT. Its protein is CSVVTGTEAFF.

The chain recombines TRBV19 with TRBJ2-2, with TRBD2 matching 7 bases. Trimming took 5 bases from V and 3 from J; bases not matched to a gene: 12. Per germline, CDR1 LNHDA and CDR2 SQIVND (reference sequence). The CDR3 loop spans 17 amino acids. The CDR3: CASSGRLAVGDTGELFF. CDR3 in DNA: TGTGCCAGTAGTGGAAGACTAGCAGTAGGGGACACCGGGGAGCTGTTTTTT.

V usage is TRBV6-6 and J usage is TRBJ1-6, with 8 bases that match TRBD1. The CDR3 totals 14 residues. V gave up 5 bases and J gave up 9 bases; unmatched junction bases: 6. Germline CDR1 MNHNY, CDR2 SVGAGI (reference sequence). The CDR3 sequence: CASSQGARGSPLHF. The CDR3 DNA sequence: TGTGCCAGCAGTCAGGGGGCTAGGGGTTCACCCCTCCACTTT.

This chain links TRBV28 with TRBJ2-7; the D is unclear. CDR1 MDHEN and CDR2 SYDVKM come from the germline V gene. The CDR3 runs 11 residues. V shed 6 bases and J shed 3 bases, with 6 bases lying between them. The CDR3 here is CASRRDYEQYF. The CDR3 coding sequence is TGTGCCAGCAGGCGAGACTACGAGCAGTACTTC.

CDR3 residues: CASSLGQSSHTQYF. Written as DNA, the CDR3 is TGTGCCAGCAGCCTCGGACAGTCCTCTCATACGCAGTATTTT. The V call is TRBV9, the J call TRBJ2-3; weak D call: TRBD1 (6 bases). Between the trimmed V and J ends, which lost 4 bases and 7 bases, there was a span of 16 bases. Per the germline V gene, CDR1 is SGDLS and CDR2 is YYNGEE. The CDR3 covers 14 residues.

The chain's CDR3 is CASSLDRNIQYF. Written as DNA, the CDR3 is TGTGCCAGCAGTCTCGATCGAAACATTCAGTACTTC. The chain links TRBV2 to TRBJ2-4, with D uncertain. The CDR3 is 12 amino acids. Germline CDR1 SNHLY, CDR2 FYNNEI. V was trimmed by 5 bases and J by 6 bases, leaving 8 bases between them.

The chain is built from TRBV5-6 and TRBJ1-5, with D possibly TRBD1 on 5 matching bases. Trimming left V 4 bases short and J 5 bases short, with 16 bases between. Germline CDR1 and CDR2: SGHDT and YYEEEE. The CDR3 spans 15 residues. This CDR3 reads CASSPLGQGDQPQHF. CDR3 DNA: TGTGCCAGCAGCCCCCTCGGGCAGGGAGATCAGCCCCAGCATTTT. Variable domain in full (rest from reference TRBV5-6 and TRBJ1-5): DAGVTQSPTHLIKTRGQQVTLRCSPKSGHDTVSWYQQALGQGPQFIFQYYEEEERQRGNFPDRFSGHQFPNYSSELNVNALLLGDSALYLCASSPLGQGDQPQHFGDGTRLSIL.

This chain joins TRBV6-5 and TRBJ2-7; TRBD2 aligns across 7 bases. The V and J ends lost 6 bases and 2 bases, in that order; junction bases with no gene match: 7. This CDR3 has 14 amino acids. CDR1 MNHEY and CDR2 SVGAGI come from the germline V gene. In nucleotides, the CDR3 is TGTGCCAGCAGGCAAGGGACTACCACCTACGAGCAGTACGTC. It is translated as CASRQGTTTYEQYV.